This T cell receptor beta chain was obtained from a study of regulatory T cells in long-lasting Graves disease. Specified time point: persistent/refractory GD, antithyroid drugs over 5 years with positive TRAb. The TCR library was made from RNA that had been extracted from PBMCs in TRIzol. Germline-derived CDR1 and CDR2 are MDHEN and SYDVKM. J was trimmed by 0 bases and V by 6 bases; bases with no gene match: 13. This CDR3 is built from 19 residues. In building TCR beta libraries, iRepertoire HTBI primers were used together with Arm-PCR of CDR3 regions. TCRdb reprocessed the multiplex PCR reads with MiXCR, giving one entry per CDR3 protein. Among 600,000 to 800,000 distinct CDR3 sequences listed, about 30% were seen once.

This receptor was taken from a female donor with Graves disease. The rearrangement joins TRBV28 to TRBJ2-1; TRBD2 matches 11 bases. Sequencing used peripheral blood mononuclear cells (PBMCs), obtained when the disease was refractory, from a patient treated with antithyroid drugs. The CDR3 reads CASRGKLAGVPSSYNEQFF. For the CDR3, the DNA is TGTGCCAGCAGGGGTAAACTAGCGGGAGTGCCAAGCTCCTACAATGAGCAGTTCTTC.